The clone carrying this T cell receptor beta chain has a single count. Its specificity is not known. This entry belongs to a study of cytotoxic CD8 clonotypes in ibrutinib-treated CLL. General study results and limits: Public clonotypes were uncommon and contracted or stayed stable on treatment.

Sequencing was performed with immunoSEQ multiplex PCR; in TCRdb, only in-frame clones are kept and a portion is missing. The data hold around 250,000 clones, with 70% observed a single time. V lost 2 bases, J lost 0 bases, and 5 bases lay in between. The CDR3 has 14 amino acids. Germline values: CDR1 SGHDT, CDR2 YYEEEE. Sample: PBMCs, taken after 24 months of ibrutinib treatment. This chain links TRBV5-6 with TRBJ2-2; D not certain. The source is a human donor with chronic lymphocytic leukemia. The CDR3 DNA follows: TGTGCCAGCAGCTTAAACACGAACACCGGGGAGCTGTTTTTT. This sequence encodes CASSLNTNTGELFF.